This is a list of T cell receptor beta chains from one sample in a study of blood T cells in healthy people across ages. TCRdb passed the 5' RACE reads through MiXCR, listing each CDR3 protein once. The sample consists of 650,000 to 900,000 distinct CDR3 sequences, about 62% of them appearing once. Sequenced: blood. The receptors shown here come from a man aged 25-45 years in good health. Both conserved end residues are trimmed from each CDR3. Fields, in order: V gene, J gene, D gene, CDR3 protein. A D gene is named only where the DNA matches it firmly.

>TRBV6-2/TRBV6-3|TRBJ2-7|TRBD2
ASTTGRTSARFSYEQY
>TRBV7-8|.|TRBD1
ASSVTGGWYEQY
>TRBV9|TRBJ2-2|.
ASSVGQGRDTGELF
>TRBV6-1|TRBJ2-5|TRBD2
ASSEVPLGGKETQY
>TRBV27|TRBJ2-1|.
ASSFQLGGVNEQF
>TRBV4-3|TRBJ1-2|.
ASSQVTGNYGYT
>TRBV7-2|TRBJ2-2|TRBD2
ASSLAGLAGGELF
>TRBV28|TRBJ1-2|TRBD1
ASSLARTGGANYGYT
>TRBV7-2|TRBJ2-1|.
ASSQIRDLFYNEQF
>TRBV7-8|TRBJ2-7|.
ACRAGHEQY